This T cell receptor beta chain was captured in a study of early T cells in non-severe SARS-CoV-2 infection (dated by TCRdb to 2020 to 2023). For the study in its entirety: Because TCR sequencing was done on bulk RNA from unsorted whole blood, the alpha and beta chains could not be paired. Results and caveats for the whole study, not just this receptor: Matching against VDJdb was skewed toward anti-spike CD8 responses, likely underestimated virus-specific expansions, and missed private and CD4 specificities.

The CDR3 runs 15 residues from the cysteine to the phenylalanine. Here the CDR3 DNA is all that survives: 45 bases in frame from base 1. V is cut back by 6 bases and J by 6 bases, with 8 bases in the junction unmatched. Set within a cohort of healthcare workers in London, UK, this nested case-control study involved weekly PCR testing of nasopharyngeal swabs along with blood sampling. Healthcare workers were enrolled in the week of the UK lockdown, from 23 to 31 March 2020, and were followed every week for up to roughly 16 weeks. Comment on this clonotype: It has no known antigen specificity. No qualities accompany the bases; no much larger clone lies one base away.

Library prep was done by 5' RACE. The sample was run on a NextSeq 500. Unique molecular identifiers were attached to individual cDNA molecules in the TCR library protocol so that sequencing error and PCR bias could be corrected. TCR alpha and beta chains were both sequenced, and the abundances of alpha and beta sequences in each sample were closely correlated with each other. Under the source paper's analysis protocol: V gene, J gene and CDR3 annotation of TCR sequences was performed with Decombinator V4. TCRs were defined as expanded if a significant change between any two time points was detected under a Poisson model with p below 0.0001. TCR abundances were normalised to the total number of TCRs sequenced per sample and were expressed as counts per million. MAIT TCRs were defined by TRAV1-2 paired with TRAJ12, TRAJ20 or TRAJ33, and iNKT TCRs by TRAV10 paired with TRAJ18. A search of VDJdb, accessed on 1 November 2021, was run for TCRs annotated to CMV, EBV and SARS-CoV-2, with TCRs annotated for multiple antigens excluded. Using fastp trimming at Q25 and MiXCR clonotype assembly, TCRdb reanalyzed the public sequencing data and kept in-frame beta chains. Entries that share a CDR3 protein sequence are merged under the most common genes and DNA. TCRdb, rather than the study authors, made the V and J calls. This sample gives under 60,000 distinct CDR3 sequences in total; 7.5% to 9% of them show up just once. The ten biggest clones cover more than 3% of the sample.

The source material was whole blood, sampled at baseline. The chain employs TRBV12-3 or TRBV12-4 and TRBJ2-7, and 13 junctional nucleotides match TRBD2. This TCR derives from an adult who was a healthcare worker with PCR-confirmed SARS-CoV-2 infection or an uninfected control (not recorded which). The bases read TGTGCCAGCAGCCCTACTAGCGGGGGGGCCGTCGAGCAGTACTTC. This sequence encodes CASSPTSGGAVEQYF.